A single sample is the source of the 22 T cell receptor beta chains below, sequenced in a study of shared clonotypes between healthy human individuals. Some clones are missing from TCRdb's copy, which holds only in-frame ones; the method was immunoSEQ multiplex PCR. This sample carries 2 million to 2.5 million clones, about 94% of them seen once, and the ten largest clones take approximately 0.13%. The source material was naive CD4+ T cells sorted from blood. Subset of the sample: CD45RA+ positively selected. The receptors were gathered from a man aged 18 to 29 in good health.

This rearrangement joins TRBV7-2 to TRBJ2-7; D ambiguous. Germline-derived CDR1 and CDR2 are SGHTA and FQGNSA. This CDR3 is 17 amino acids long. The V end lost 3 bases, the J end lost 4 bases, and 22 bases lay between the germline ends. The CDR3 region is CASSLRWAEKGRYEQYF. The CDR3 bases are TGTGCCAGCAGCTTGAGGTGGGCGGAGAAGGGAAGGTACGAGCAGTACTTC.

This clone was seen just once. This rearrangement joins TRBV2 to TRBJ1-1; tentative D call: TRBD1 (5 bases). The length of the CDR3 is 12 residues. Trimming took off 6 bases at V and 5 bases at J, with 10 bases between the two ends. Germline CDR1 reads SNHLY; CDR2 reads FYNNEI. CDR3 nucleotide sequence: TGTGCCAGCAGAGTCGAGGGGACTGAAGCTTTCTTT. Translated: CASRVEGTEAFF.

The rearrangement uses TRBV2 and TRBJ1-5; 7 bases match TRBD1. The V segment lost 6 bases and the J segment 0 bases; nucleotides outside the gene matches: 14. Germline V CDR1 and CDR2: SNHLY, FYNNEI. The length of the CDR3 is 18 residues. The CDR3 bases are TGTGCCAGCAGGGGGGGACAGCCCGGGTACCTTAGCAATCAGCCCCAGCATTTT. It is translated as CASRGGQPGYLSNQPQHF.

The chain links TRBV2 to TRBJ1-2; D is ambiguous. V was trimmed by 6 bases and J by 5 bases, leaving 10 bases between them. Germline CDR1 and CDR2: SNHLY and FYNNEI. The CDR3 has 12 residues. The CDR3 nucleotides are TGTGCCAGCAGGGTGGGCCAGTATGGCTACACCTTC. Translating gives CASRVGQYGYTF. Full variable domain (rest looked up from reference TRBV2 and TRBJ1-2): EPEVTQTPSHQVTQMGQEVILRCVPISNHLYFYWYRQILGQKVEFLVSFYNNEISEKSEIFDDQFSVERPDGSNFTLKIRSTKLEDSAMYFCASRVGQYGYTFGSGTRLTVV.

J is TRBJ1-5 and V is TRBV2; D is perhaps TRBD1 (6 bases). Deletions cut 5 bases from V and 1 base from J, with 15 bases between. The CDR3 has 16 amino acids. Germline V gene lookup returns CDR1 SNHLY and CDR2 FYNNEI. The CDR3 coding sequence is TGTGCCAGCAGTCAGGGGAGGGGACCAAGCAATCAGCCCCAGCATTTT. This codes for CASSQGRGPSNQPQHF.

This clone was detected once. CDR3 region: CSAGAYNEQFF. DNA for the CDR3: TGCAGTGCTGGGGCGTATAACGAGCAGTTCTTC. V and J are TRBV20-1 and TRBJ2-1, with D possibly matching TRBD1 (5 bases). The germline gives CDR1 DFQATT, CDR2 SNEGSKA (reference sequence). Trimming took off 5 bases at V and 10 bases at J, with 12 bases between the two ends. The CDR3 length is 11 residues.

The chain joins TRBV20-1 to TRBJ2-5; TRBD2 agrees at 7 bases. Losses at the gene ends were 3 bases for V and 14 bases for J; bases not matched to a gene: 9. The CDR3 is made up of 11 amino acids. Per germline, CDR1 DFQATT and CDR2 SNEGSKA (reference sequence). The CDR3 reads CSASQAGLRYF. CDR3 nucleotide sequence: TGCAGTGCTAGCCAAGCGGGGCTTCGCTACTTC.

This chain joins TRBV7-3 and TRBJ2-2; tentatively, D is TRBD1 (5 bases). CDR3 length: 15 amino acids. Germline CDR1 is SGHTA and CDR2 is FQGTGA. Trimming left V 5 bases short and J 6 bases short, with 16 bases between. In DNA form, the CDR3 reads TGTGCCAGCAGCCCCCTGACAGTTCCCCCCGGGGAGCTGTTTTTT. The encoded protein is CASSPLTVPPGELFF.

The rearrangement joins TRBV15 to TRBJ2-7; no clear D. CDR3 length: 15 residues. Trimming removed 0 bases at V and 0 bases at J, with 9 bases between. The V gene's germline CDR1 is LNHNV and CDR2 YYDKDF (reference sequence). As DNA, the CDR3 is TGTGCCACCAGCAGAGATCGTAGTTTCTCCTACGAGCAGTACTTC. The encoded protein is CATSRDRSFSYEQYF. The full variable domain, rest sourced from reference TRBV15 and TRBJ2-7, is DAMVIQNPRYQVTQFGKPVTLSCSQTLNHNVMYWYQQKSSQAPKLLFHYYDKDFNNEADTPDNFQSRRPNTSFCFLDIRSPGLGDTAMYLCATSRDRSFSYEQYFGPGTRLTVT.

V usage is TRBV11-2 and J usage is TRBJ2-3; D gene uncertain. The CDR3 spans 14 residues. Per germline, CDR1 SGHAT and CDR2 FQNNGV. Between the trimmed V and J ends, which lost 5 bases and 1 base, there was a span of 10 bases. CDR3 protein: CASSPNPGTDTQYF. DNA of the CDR3: TGTGCCAGCAGCCCCAATCCGGGCACAGATACGCAGTATTTT.

The rearrangement uses TRBV6-9 and TRBJ1-4; D ambiguous. This CDR3 has 9 residues. The V end was cut by 10 bases, the J end by 10 bases, with 7 bases between. Germline V CDR1 and CDR2: MNHGY, SVAAGI. In DNA, the CDR3 is TGTGCCAAAATGGGAAAACTGTTTTTT. This translates into CAKMGKLFF.

This clone was recorded only once. The chain has TRBV6-6 and TRBJ1-1, with D unresolved. Germline V gene lookup returns CDR1 MNHNY and CDR2 SVGAGI (reference sequence). V was cut by 6 bases and J by 7 bases, with 12 bases left in between. CDR3 size: 12 residues. Here the CDR3 reads CASSRLGNEAFF. CDR3 bases: TGTGCCAGCAGCCGACTGGGAAATGAAGCTTTCTTT.

The chain has TRBV5-1 and TRBJ2-1; TRBD1 agrees at 7 bases. The CDR3 sequence is 15 residues long. The J segment lost 5 bases and the V segment lost 4 bases, leaving 9 bases of the junction unmatched. Germline lookup yields CDR1 SGHRS and CDR2 YFSETQ. The CDR3 nucleotides are TGCGCCAGCAGCGACCAGGGGGTCGGGAACAATGAGCAGTTCTTC. Translating it yields CASSDQGVGNNEQFF.

The V call is TRBV19, the J call TRBJ1-1; 7 bases map to TRBD1. CDR1 and CDR2 (germline): LNHDA, SQIVND (reference sequence). This CDR3 contains 14 residues. Losses at the gene ends were 8 bases for V and 1 base for J; bases not matched to a gene: 7. The CDR3 DNA reads TGTGCCAGTTTTACAGGGGATTGGAACACTGAAGCTTTCTTT. This encodes CASFTGDWNTEAFF.

The rearrangement uses TRBV9 and TRBJ2-7; 8 bases map to TRBD1. Germline CDR1 reads SGDLS; CDR2 reads YYNGEE. V was pared by 3 bases and J by 4 bases, with 6 bases of the junction left unmatched. The CDR3 loop spans 14 amino acids. CDR3 amino acids: CASSAGTGVYEQYF. The CDR3 nucleotides are TGTGCCAGCAGCGCTGGGACAGGCGTATACGAGCAGTACTTC.

The CDR3 nucleotides are TGTGCCAGCAGTAGGGTGGGCACTGAAGCTTTCTTT. Protein: CASSRVGTEAFF. This rearrangement joins TRBV6-1 to TRBJ1-1; D is undetermined. Germline V gives CDR1 MNHNS, CDR2 SASEGT. Deletions cut 5 bases from V and 4 bases from J, with 8 bases between. The CDR3 contains 12 residues.

V usage is TRBV7-2 and J usage is TRBJ2-7; D is perhaps TRBD2 (5 bases). This CDR3 has 15 residues. V lost 7 bases, J lost 4 bases, and 20 bases lay in between. Germline lookup yields CDR1 SGHTA and CDR2 FQGNSA. The CDR3 DNA reads as TGTGCCAGCACCCCTCACTCGGGAATTAATTACGAGCAGTACTTC. Protein sequence: CASTPHSGINYEQYF.

This rearrangement joins TRBV5-1 to TRBJ2-1; 12 bases match TRBD1. This CDR3 contains 14 residues. Trimming at V came to 3 bases and at J to 7 bases, leaving 2 bases not matched to a gene. Per the germline V gene, CDR1 is SGHRS and CDR2 is YFSETQ. CDR3 amino acids: CASSWGQGANEQFF. CDR3 bases: TGCGCCAGCAGCTGGGGACAGGGGGCAAATGAGCAGTTCTTC.

As for this clone: Different DNA sequences within this sample yield the same CDR3. The V gene is TRBV18, the J gene TRBJ2-5; maybe TRBD2 (6 bases). Germline loops: CDR1 KGHSH, CDR2 LQKENI. The CDR3 length is 13 residues. V lost 3 bases and J 5 bases, leaving 10 bases between the germline ends. CDR3 DNA: TGTGCCAGCTCACCCCCCGGAGGGGAGACCCAGTACTTC. This codes for CASSPPGGETQYF.

This chain links TRBV14 with TRBJ2-7, with TRBD1 matching 8 bases. V lost 5 bases and J lost 9; bases outside the gene matches: 6. The CDR3 is 12 amino acids. Germline CDR1 is SGHDN and CDR2 is FVKESK. This chain's CDR3 is CASSSDRAGQYF. As DNA, the CDR3 is TGTGCCAGCAGCTCGGACAGGGCTGGGCAGTACTTC.

V is TRBV5-4 and J is TRBJ1-2; D possibly corresponds to TRBD1 (6 bases). Germline CDR1 and CDR2: SGHNT and YYREEE (reference sequence). CDR3 length: 14 residues. V gave up 2 bases and J gave up 6 bases, with 14 bases separating them. CDR3 DNA: TGTGCCAGCAGCTTTTTACAGGGTAGTAATGGCTACACCTTC. It is translated as CASSFLQGSNGYTF.

Worth noting for this clone: Other nucleotide sequences in the sample specify the same CDR3. The chain is built from TRBV5-1 and TRBJ2-3; D is undetermined. V shed 2 bases and J shed 3 bases, with 10 bases lying between them. Germline V gene sequence: CDR1 SGHRS, CDR2 YFSETQ. The CDR3 covers 14 residues. This chain's CDR3 is CASSLGTGTDTQYF. CDR3 nucleotide sequence: TGCGCCAGCAGCTTAGGCACTGGGACAGATACGCAGTATTTT.